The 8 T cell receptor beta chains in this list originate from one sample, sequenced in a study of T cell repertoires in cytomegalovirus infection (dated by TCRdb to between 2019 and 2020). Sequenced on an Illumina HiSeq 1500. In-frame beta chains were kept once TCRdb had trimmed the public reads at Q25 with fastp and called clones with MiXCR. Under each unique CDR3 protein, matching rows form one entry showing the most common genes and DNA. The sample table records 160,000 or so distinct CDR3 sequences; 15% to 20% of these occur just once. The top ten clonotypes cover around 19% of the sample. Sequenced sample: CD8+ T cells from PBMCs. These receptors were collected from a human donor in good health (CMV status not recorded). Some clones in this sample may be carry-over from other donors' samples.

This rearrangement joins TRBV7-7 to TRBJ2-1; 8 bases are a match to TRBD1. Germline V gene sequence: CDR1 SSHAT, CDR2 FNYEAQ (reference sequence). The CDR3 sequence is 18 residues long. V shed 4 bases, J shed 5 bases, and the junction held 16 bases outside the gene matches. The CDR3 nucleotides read TGTGCCAGCAGCTCGCGACAGGGGAGAAGGGCTCGGGACAATGAGCAGTTCTTC. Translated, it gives CASSSRQGRRARDNEQFF.

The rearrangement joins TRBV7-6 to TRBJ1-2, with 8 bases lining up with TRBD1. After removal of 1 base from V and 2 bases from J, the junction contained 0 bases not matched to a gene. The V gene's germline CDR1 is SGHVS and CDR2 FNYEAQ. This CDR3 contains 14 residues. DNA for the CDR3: TGTGCCAGCAGCTTAGGGACAGGGAACTATGGCTACACCTTC. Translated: CASSLGTGNYGYTF.

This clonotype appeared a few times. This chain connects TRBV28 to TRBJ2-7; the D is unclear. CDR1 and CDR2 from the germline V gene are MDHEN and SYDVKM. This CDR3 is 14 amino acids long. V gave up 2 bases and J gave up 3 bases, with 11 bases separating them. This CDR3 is CASSLLIRDYEQYF. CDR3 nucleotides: TGTGCCAGCAGTTTACTTATTAGGGACTACGAGCAGTACTTC.

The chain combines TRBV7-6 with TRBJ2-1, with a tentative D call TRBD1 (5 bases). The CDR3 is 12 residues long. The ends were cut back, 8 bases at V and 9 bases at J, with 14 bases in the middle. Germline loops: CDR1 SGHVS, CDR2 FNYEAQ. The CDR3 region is CASSARGSEQFF. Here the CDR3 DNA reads TGTGCCAGCTCGGCAAGGGGTAGTGAGCAGTTCTTC.

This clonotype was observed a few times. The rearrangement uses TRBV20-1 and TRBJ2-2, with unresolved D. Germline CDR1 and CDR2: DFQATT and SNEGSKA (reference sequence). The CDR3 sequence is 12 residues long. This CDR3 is CVIRSNTGELFF. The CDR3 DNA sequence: TGCGTCATTCGGTCGAACACCGGGGAGCTGTTTTTT.

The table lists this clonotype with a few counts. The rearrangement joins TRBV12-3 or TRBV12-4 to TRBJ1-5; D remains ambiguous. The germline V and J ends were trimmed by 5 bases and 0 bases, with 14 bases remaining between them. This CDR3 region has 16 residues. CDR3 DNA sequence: TGTGCCAGCAGTCTTGGTGGGAAGGGTAGCAATCAGCCCCAGCATTTT. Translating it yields CASSLGGKGSNQPQHF.

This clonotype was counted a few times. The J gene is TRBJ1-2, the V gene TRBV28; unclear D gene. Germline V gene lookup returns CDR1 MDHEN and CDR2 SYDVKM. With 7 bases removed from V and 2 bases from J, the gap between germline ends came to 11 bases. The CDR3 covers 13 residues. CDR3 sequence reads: CASKKGANYGYTF. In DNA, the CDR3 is TGTGCCAGCAAAAAGGGCGCCAACTATGGCTACACCTTC.

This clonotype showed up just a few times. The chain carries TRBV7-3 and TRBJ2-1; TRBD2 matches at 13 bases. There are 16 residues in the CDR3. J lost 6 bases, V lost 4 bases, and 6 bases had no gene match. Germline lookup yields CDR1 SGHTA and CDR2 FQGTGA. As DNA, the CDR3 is TGTGCCAGCAGCTCGCCCGGGACTAGCGGGATCAATGAGCAGTTCTTC. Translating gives CASSSPGTSGINEQFF.